One sample yielded the 20 T cell receptor beta chains listed below, sequenced in a study of T cells after yellow fever vaccination. TCRdb passed the 5' RACE reads through MiXCR, listing each CDR3 protein once. The sample carries 550,000 to 750,000 distinct CDR3 sequences, 13% recorded once. The material was PBMCs, obtained on the day of the yellow fever booster vaccination. These receptors were taken from a man aged 25-45 years who received the YFV17D yellow fever vaccine.

V is TRBV7-8 and J is TRBJ1-1, with 7 bases identical to TRBD1. With 10 bases clipped from V and 1 base from J, the junction kept 6 bases outside the gene matches. Germline V lookup: CDR1 SGHVS, CDR2 FQNEAQ. The CDR3 runs 13 residues. The CDR3 DNA reads as TGTGCCACTACGGGACAGACGAACACTGAAGCTTTCTTT. Its translation is CATTGQTNTEAFF.

Ten or more counts support this clonotype. The chain has TRBV6-5 and TRBJ2-7, with TRBD1 identical over 7 bases. Germline V lookup: CDR1 MNHEY, CDR2 SVGAGI. V shed 2 bases and J 3 bases; nucleotides not matched to a gene: 4. The CDR3 covers 14 residues. The CDR3 spells CASSYTYRGYEQYF. Here the CDR3 DNA reads TGTGCCAGCAGTTACACGTACAGGGGCTACGAGCAGTACTTC.

This sequence joins TRBV10-3 and TRBJ2-7; D might be TRBD2 (7 bases). Trimming pared 2 bases from V and 3 bases from J, leaving 14 bases between. CDR1 is ENHRY, CDR2 SYGVKD, per germline. The CDR3 spans 15 residues. The CDR3 coding sequence is TGTGCCATCAGTGAGGTTGGGGGGGCCCTCTACGAGCAGTACTTC. It translates to CAISEVGGALYEQYF.

This clonotype turned up a few times. The chain is built from TRBV29-1 and TRBJ1-5, with D unresolved. The V end was cut by 6 bases, the J end by 2 bases, with 11 bases between. Germline values: CDR1 SQVTM, CDR2 ANQGSEA. The CDR3 spans 13 residues. The CDR3 sequence is CSVADGGNQPQHF. As DNA, the CDR3 is TGCAGCGTCGCGGACGGGGGCAATCAGCCCCAGCATTTT.

This clonotype was detected a few times. The rearrangement joins TRBV15 to TRBJ1-5; TRBD1 matches 8 bases. Looked up from germline, CDR1 is LNHNV and CDR2 is YYDKDF (reference sequence). This CDR3 is built from 16 residues. J gave up 7 bases and V 0 bases, and 8 bases lay outside the gene matches. The CDR3 region has the DNA TGTGCCACCAGCAGAGACGTTGGGCCAGGGGGCCAGCCCCAGCATTTT. Translated, it gives CATSRDVGPGGQPQHF. Full variable domain (outside the CDR3, taken from reference TRBV15 and TRBJ1-5): DAMVIQNPRYQVTQFGKPVTLSCSQTLNHNVMYWYQQKSSQAPKLLFHYYDKDFNNEADTPDNFQSRRPNTSFCFLDIRSPGLGDTAMYLCATSRDVGPGGQPQHFGDGTRLSIL.

This clonotype has more than one count but fewer than ten. The J gene is TRBJ2-5, the V gene TRBV11-2; TRBD2 might be the D (6 bases). The germline gives CDR1 SGHAT, CDR2 FQNNGV. Between the trimmed V and J ends, which lost 0 bases and 3 bases, there was a span of 17 bases. The CDR3 loop spans 17 amino acids. The CDR3 here is CASSLDKGAEGEETQYF. CDR3 nucleotides: TGTGCCAGCAGCTTAGATAAGGGAGCGGAGGGAGAAGAGACCCAGTACTTC.

V gene TRBV18 combines with J gene TRBJ2-5; 9 nucleotides agree with TRBD1. Germline trimming cut 1 base from V and 5 bases from J; bases unmatched to any gene: 8. This CDR3 has 16 amino acids. Germline V lookup: CDR1 KGHSH, CDR2 LQKENI. The CDR3 is CASSPQPGQGMETQYF. The CDR3 DNA reads as TGTGCCAGCTCACCACAGCCGGGACAGGGTATGGAGACCCAGTACTTC.

There are many counts of this clonotype. The chain is built from TRBV7-2 and TRBJ2-1; D perhaps matches TRBD2 (5 bases). CDR3 length: 15 amino acids. Germline values: CDR1 SGHTA, CDR2 FQGNSA. V gave up 5 bases and J gave up 2 bases, with 13 bases separating them. CDR3 in amino acids: CASSIGASPYNEQFF. The CDR3 bases are TGTGCCAGCAGCATTGGCGCTAGCCCCTACAATGAGCAGTTCTTC.

The V and J genes are TRBV20-1 and TRBJ2-4; unclear D gene. Germline V lookup: CDR1 DFQATT, CDR2 SNEGSKA (reference sequence). The length of the CDR3 is 14 residues. V shed 3 bases and J shed 0 bases, with 9 bases lying between them. CDR3: CSASSPLAKNIQYF. The CDR3 region has the DNA TGCAGTGCTAGTTCACCCTTAGCCAAAAACATTCAGTACTTC.

This clonotype was counted a few times. The CDR3 sequence: CASSVLAAYNEQFF. Written as DNA, the CDR3 is TGTGCCAGCAGTGTACTAGCGGCCTACAATGAGCAGTTCTTC. This chain uses TRBV6-5 with TRBJ2-1, with 8 bases that match TRBD2. The germline V gene encodes CDR1 MNHEY and CDR2 SVGAGI. The CDR3 length is 14 residues. The V and J ends lost 5 bases and 2 bases, in that order; junction bases with no gene match: 2.

This clonotype was seen more than once but under ten times. CDR3 nucleotide sequence: TGCGCCAGCAGCCAAACCGAATTCTCAGGGACGGTGAACACTGAAGCTTTCTTT. The encoded protein is CASSQTEFSGTVNTEAFF. The chain combines TRBV4-1 with TRBJ1-1; a possible D gene is TRBD1 (5 bases). In germline, CDR1 is MGHRA, CDR2 YSYEKL. CDR3 length equals 18 residues. V was pared by 2 bases and J by 0 bases, with 19 bases between.

CDR3 nucleotides: TGTGCCAGCAGCTCTCCCATCGGGGGGATCACCGGGGAGCTGTTTTTT. Translated, it gives CASSSPIGGITGELFF. The rearrangement links TRBV7-9 to TRBJ2-2, with 7 bases aligning to TRBD2. V trimming: 4 bases; J trimming: 4 bases; junction bases outside the gene matches: 9. The CDR3 covers 16 residues. The germline V gene encodes CDR1 SEHNR and CDR2 FQNEAQ (reference sequence).

In DNA, the CDR3 is TGTGCCAGCAGCTTGAGATCCGCTCGGAACCAAGAGACCCAGTACTTC. It translates to CASSLRSARNQETQYF. The V gene is TRBV11-1, the J gene TRBJ2-5, with D unclear. This CDR3 is 16 amino acids long. Germline V gene lookup returns CDR1 SGHAT and CDR2 FQDESV (reference sequence). V was clipped by 3 bases and J by 0 bases, with 14 bases between them.

The rearrangement joins TRBV5-5 to TRBJ1-1; D gene uncertain. V shed 2 bases and J shed 2 bases, with 13 bases lying between them. Germline loops: CDR1 SGHKS, CDR2 YYEKEE (reference sequence). The CDR3 totals 15 residues. CDR3 protein: CASSLGRETNTEAFF. In DNA form, the CDR3 reads TGTGCCAGCAGCTTAGGGAGGGAGACCAACACTGAAGCTTTCTTT.

The rearrangement joins TRBV5-1 to TRBJ2-3, with TRBD2 matching 10 bases. In germline, CDR1 is SGHRS, CDR2 YFSETQ. The CDR3 has 16 residues. J was trimmed by 3 bases and V by 3 bases; bases with no gene match: 7. CDR3 nucleotide sequence: TGCGCCAGCAGCTGGATTACTAGCGGGACGACAGATACGCAGTATTTT. Amino acids: CASSWITSGTTDTQYF.

This clonotype was seen repeatedly, ten times or more. The chain carries TRBV20-1 and TRBJ2-7, with D uncertain. CDR1 is DFQATT, CDR2 SNEGSKA, per germline (reference sequence). The V gene lost 3 bases and the J gene lost 5 bases, with 11 bases spanning the gap. This CDR3 has 12 amino acids. CDR3: CSASFKGNEQYF. DNA for the CDR3: TGCAGTGCTAGTTTTAAGGGAAACGAGCAGTACTTC.

This clonotype was counted ten times or more. DNA of the CDR3: TGCGCCAGCAACGAAGGAGGGACAGTACCCTACGAGCAGTACTTC. It yields the protein CASNEGGTVPYEQYF. V and J are TRBV5-1 and TRBJ2-7; D may be TRBD1 (7 bases). Trimming pared 6 bases from V and 2 bases from J, leaving 18 bases between. Germline CDR1 reads SGHRS; CDR2 reads YFSETQ. The CDR3 totals 15 residues.

The chain has TRBV4-2 and TRBJ2-1, with D perhaps being TRBD1 or TRBD2 (5 bases each). Looked up from germline, CDR1 is LGHNA and CDR2 is YNFKEQ. There are 20 residues in the CDR3. V was pared by 0 bases and J by 3 bases, with 24 bases between. The CDR3 DNA follows: TGTGCCAGCAGCCAAGAAGGGTGGGGGAGACGGTACGTGGGCTACAATGAGCAGTTCTTC. This encodes CASSQEGWGRRYVGYNEQFF.

The table lists this clonotype with a few counts. The chain recombines TRBV7-9 with TRBJ2-5; D perhaps matches TRBD2 (6 bases). The CDR3 extends over 17 amino acids. Germline V CDR1 and CDR2: SEHNR, FQNEAQ (reference sequence). Trimming pared 5 bases from V and 5 bases from J, leaving 24 bases between. The CDR3 DNA reads TGTGCCAGCAGCCCCATTTCGGGACTTCCAGGTGATGAGACCCAGTACTTC. Its translation is CASSPISGLPGDETQYF.

The rearrangement joins TRBV18 to TRBJ2-1; tentative D call: TRBD1 (5 bases). The V end lost 3 bases, the J end lost 5 bases, and 11 bases lay between the germline ends. Germline-derived CDR1 and CDR2 are KGHSH and LQKENI. The CDR3 covers 14 residues. In DNA form, the CDR3 reads TGTGCCAGCTCACCGGGGCTAACCGACAATGAGCAGTTCTTC. Protein product: CASSPGLTDNEQFF. Drawing the rest from reference TRBV18 and TRBJ2-1, the complete variable domain is NAGVMQNPRHLVRRRGQEARLRCSPMKGHSHVYWYRQLPEEGLKFMVYLQKENIIDESGMPKERFSAEFPKEGPSILRIQQVVRGDSAAYFCASSPGLTDNEQFFGPGTRLTVL.